This TCR beta chain was sequenced in a study of a mutant IDH1 vaccine in newly diagnosed glioma (dated by TCRdb to the early 2020s). For context, the study as a whole: Patients received eight vaccinations in weeks 1, 3, 5, 7, 11, 15, 19 and 23, corresponding to visits V03 through V10. Vaccination started 4-6 weeks after radiotherapy alone, or was given together with temozolomide cycles in the groups whose treatment included chemotherapy. The approximately 33 treated patients were around 62% male and around 40% female, with a mean age of about 38 years. Prior to enrollment, standard therapy consisting of radiotherapy alone, temozolomide alone, or radiochemotherapy with temozolomide had been administered to patients, with the combination being received by most patients. Peripheral blood samples were drawn at six visits, namely V03 (baseline), V05, V07, V10, V12 and V13. Longitudinal TCRB deep sequencing was done for about two dozen treated patients, wherever samples were available for exploratory analyses.

Libraries came from the immunoSEQ multiplex PCR assay. Rearranged TCR beta chain sequences were amplified with the hsTCRB Kit following the manufacturer's protocol. An Illumina MiSeq was used to sequence the TCRB libraries. The paper's processing steps were these. Demultiplexing, trimming and gene mapping were performed with the kit vendor's proprietary platform. What TCRdb holds here is the immuneACCESS table cut down to in-frame rearrangements. Part of the clones is not present; checked against another copy, under half of the missing clones reflect an unresolved V gene, and the others are unexplained. V, J and clone size are taken as reported in that table, and D and trimming were inferred from the DNA itself. In all, the sample holds about 33,000 clones, and 70% to 90% of those were seen once. The ten largest clones capture approximately 2.4% of the sample. This clone has just a few counts. It has no known antigen specificity. No quality values exist for individual bases; no much larger clone is one base distant.

On the study overall, not on this receptor specifically: The authors noted that analyses of patient blood samples could not be reproduced because of sample limitations. Pseudoprogression seemed to be unrelated to changes in the top peripheral T cell clonotypes found by TCRB sequencing. Availability determined which PBMC samples were chosen for TCRB deep sequencing. Immune responses induced by the vaccine were seen in roughly 95% of patients across multiple MHC alleles.

In the paper's terms, the time point label means: week 23, last vaccination. Each vaccine dose was 300 ug of a 20-mer mutant IDH1 peptide in Montanide, given subcutaneously with topical imiquimod. Donors had newly diagnosed WHO grade 3 or 4 IDH1-mutant astrocytomas with loss of nuclear ATRX. The samples were drawn from NOA16, a multicentre, single-arm, open-label phase I trial in Germany that tested a mutant IDH1 peptide vaccine in humans for the first time. Genomic DNA for TCRB sequencing was extracted from EDTA blood using the DNeasy Blood and Tissue Kit. The TCR comes from a man aged 40-55 years with glioma. Material: PBMCs, obtained from a glioma patient whose treatment included an IDH1 peptide vaccine.

The CDR3: CAIRQDSEAFF. The nucleotide sequence is given as TGTGCCATCAGACAGGACAGTGAAGCTTTCTTT. The chain is assembled from TRBV10-3 and TRBJ1-1, with TRBD1 perhaps the D gene, on 6 matching bases. V and J are truncated by 6 bases and 7 bases respectively, leaving an intervening sequence of 9 bases. The CDR3 spans 11 residues, from the cysteine through the phenylalanine. Only the CDR3 DNA is retained, 33 bases long and in frame from the first base. The germline V gene supplies CDR1 ENHRY and CDR2 SYGVKD.